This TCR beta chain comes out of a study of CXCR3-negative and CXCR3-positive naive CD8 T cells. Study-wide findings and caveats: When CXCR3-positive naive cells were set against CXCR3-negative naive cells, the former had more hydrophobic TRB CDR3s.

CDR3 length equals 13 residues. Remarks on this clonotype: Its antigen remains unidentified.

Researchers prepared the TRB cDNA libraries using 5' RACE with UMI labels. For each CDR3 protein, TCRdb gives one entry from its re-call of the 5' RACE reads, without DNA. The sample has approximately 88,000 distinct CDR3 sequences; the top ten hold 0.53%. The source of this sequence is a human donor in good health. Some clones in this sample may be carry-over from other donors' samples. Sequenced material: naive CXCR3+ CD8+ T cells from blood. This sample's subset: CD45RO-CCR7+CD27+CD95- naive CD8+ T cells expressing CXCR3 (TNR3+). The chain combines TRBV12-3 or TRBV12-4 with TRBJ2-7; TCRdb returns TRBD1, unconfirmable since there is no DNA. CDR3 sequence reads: CASRPGHNYEQYF.